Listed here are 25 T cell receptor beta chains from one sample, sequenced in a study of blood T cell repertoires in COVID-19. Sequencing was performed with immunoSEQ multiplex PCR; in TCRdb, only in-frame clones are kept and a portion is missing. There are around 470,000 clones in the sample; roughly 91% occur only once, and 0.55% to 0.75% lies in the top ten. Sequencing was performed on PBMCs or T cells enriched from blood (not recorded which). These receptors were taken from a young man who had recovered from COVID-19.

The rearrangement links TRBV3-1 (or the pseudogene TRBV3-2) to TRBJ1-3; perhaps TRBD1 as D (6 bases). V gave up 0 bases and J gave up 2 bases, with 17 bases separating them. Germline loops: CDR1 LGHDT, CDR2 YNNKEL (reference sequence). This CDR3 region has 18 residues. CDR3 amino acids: CASSQEGTPVWPGNTIYF. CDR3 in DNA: TGTGCCAGCAGCCAAGAGGGGACACCTGTTTGGCCTGGAAACACCATATATTTT.

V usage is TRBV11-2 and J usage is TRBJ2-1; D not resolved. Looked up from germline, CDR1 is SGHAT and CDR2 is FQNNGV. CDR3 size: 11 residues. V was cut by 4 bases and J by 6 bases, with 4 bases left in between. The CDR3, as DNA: TGTGCCAGCAGCTCTCTCAATGAGCAGTTCTTC. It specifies CASSSLNEQFF. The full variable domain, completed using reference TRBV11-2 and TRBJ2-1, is EAGVAQSPRYKIIEKRQSVAFWCNPISGHATLYWYQQILGQGPKLLIQFQNNGVVDDSQLPKDRFSAERLKGVDSTLKIQPAKLEDSAVYLCASSSLNEQFFGPGTRLTVL.

The CDR3 region is CASSLGGTGRANSPLHF. For the CDR3, the DNA is TGTGCCAGCAGTTTAGGGGGGACGGGCCGGGCCAATTCACCCCTCCACTTT. The genes are TRBV28 and TRBJ1-6; D possibly corresponds to TRBD1 (5 bases). Trimming shortened V by 2 bases and J by 7 bases, and 18 bases separated the two germline ends. The CDR3 has 17 amino acids. CDR1 is MDHEN and CDR2 is SYDVKM in the germline V gene. Based on the CDR3 plus reference TRBV28 and TRBJ1-6, the full variable domain is DVKVTQSSRYLVKRTGEKVFLECVQDMDHENMFWYRQDPGLGLRLIYFSYDVKMKEKGDIPEGYSVSREKKERFSLILESASTNQTSMYLCASSLGGTGRANSPLHFGNGTRLTVT.

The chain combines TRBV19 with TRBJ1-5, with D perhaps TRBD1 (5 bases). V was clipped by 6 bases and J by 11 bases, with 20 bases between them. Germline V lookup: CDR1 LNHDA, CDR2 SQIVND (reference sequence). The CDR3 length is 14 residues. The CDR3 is CASRLDTATRSQHF. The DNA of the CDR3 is TGTGCCAGTAGACTGGACACCGCCACGAGGTCCCAGCATTTT.

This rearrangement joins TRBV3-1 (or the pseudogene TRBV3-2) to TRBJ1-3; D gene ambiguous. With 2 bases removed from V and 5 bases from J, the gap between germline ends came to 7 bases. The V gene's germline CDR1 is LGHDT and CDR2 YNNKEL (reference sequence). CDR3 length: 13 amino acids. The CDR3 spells CASSQNRRNTIYF. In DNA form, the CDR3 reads TGTGCCAGCAGCCAAAACAGACGAAACACCATATATTTT.

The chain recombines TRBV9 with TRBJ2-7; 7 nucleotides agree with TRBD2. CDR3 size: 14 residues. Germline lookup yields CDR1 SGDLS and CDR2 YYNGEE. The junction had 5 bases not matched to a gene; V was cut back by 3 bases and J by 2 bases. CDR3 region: CASSATAGPYEQYF. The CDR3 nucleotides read TGTGCCAGCAGCGCGACAGCGGGGCCCTACGAGCAGTACTTC.

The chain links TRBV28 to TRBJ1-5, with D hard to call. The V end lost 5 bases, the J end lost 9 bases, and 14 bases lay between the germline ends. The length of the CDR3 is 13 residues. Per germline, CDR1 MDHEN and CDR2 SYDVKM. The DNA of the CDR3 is TGTGCCAGCAGTACATCCTCGGGATCGCCCCAGCATTTT. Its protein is CASSTSSGSPQHF.

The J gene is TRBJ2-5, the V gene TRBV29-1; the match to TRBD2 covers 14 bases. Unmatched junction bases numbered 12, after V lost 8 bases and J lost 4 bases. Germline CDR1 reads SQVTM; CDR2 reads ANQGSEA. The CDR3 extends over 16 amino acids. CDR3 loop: CSFAGTSGRSGETQYF. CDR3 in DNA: TGCAGCTTTGCCGGGACTAGCGGGAGATCTGGAGAGACCCAGTACTTC.

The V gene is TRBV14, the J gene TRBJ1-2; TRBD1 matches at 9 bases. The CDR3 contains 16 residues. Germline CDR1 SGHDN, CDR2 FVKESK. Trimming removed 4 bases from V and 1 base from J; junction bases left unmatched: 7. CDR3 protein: CASSRAGTGLNYGYTF. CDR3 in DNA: TGTGCCAGCAGCCGAGCAGGGACAGGGCTTAACTATGGCTACACCTTC.

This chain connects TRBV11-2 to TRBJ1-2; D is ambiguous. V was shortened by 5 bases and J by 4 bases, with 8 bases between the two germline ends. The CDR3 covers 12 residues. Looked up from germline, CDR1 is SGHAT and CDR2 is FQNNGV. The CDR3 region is CASSLRTYGYTF. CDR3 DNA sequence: TGTGCCAGCAGCCTTAGAACCTATGGCTACACCTTC. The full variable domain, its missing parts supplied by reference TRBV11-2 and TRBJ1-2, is EAGVAQSPRYKIIEKRQSVAFWCNPISGHATLYWYQQILGQGPKLLIQFQNNGVVDDSQLPKDRFSAERLKGVDSTLKIQPAKLEDSAVYLCASSLRTYGYTFGSGTRLTVV.

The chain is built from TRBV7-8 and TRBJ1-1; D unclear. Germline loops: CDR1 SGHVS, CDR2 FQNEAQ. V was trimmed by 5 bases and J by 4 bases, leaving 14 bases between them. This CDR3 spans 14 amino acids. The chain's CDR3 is CASSTTAGVTEAFF. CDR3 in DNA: TGTGCCAGCAGCACAACAGCGGGAGTCACTGAAGCTTTCTTT.

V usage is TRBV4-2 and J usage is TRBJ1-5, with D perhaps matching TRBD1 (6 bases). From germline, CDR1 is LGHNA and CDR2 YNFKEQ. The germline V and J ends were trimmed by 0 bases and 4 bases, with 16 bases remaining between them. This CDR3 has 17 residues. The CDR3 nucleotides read TGTGCCAGCAGCCAAGAGTTGGGGCAGGGGAGTAATCAGCCCCAGCATTTT. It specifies CASSQELGQGSNQPQHF.

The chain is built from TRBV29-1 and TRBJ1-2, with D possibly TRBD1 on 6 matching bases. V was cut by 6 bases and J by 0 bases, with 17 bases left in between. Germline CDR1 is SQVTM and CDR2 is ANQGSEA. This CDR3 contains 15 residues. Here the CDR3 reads CSVYPPQGANYGYTF. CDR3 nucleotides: TGCAGCGTCTATCCCCCACAGGGAGCTAACTATGGCTACACCTTC.

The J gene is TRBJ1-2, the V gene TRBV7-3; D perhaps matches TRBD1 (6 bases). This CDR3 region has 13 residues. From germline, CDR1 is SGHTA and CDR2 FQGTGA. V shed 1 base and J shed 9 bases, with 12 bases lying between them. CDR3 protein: CASSLKQGTSYTF. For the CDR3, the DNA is TGTGCCAGCAGCTTAAAGCAGGGGACCAGCTACACCTTC.

The DNA of the CDR3 is TGTGCCAGCAGTGGGGACAGACTCACCTACGAGCAGTACTTC. The encoded protein is CASSGDRLTYEQYF. V is TRBV2 and J is TRBJ2-7, with TRBD1 identical over 7 bases. This CDR3 has 14 amino acids. V shed 4 bases and J 2 bases; nucleotides not matched to a gene: 5. Per germline, CDR1 SNHLY and CDR2 FYNNEI. The variable domain in full, completed from reference TRBV2 and TRBJ2-7, reads EPEVTQTPSHQVTQMGQEVILRCVPISNHLYFYWYRQILGQKVEFLVSFYNNEISEKSEIFDDQFSVERPDGSNFTLKIRSTKLEDSAMYFCASSGDRLTYEQYFGPGTRLTVT.

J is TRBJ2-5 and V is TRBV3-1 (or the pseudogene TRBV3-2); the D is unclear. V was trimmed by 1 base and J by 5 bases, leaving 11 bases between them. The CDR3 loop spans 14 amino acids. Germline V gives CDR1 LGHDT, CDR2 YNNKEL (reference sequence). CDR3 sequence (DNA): TGTGCCAGCAGCCAAGCGCAGGTTTTCGAGACCCAGTACTTC. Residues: CASSQAQVFETQYF.

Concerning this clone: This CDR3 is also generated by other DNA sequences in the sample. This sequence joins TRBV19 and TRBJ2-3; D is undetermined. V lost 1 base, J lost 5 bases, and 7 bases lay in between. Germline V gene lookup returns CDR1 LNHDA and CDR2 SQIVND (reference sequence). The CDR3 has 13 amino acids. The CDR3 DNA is TGTGCCAGTAGTATAGCCTTCGGAGATACGCAGTATTTT. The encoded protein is CASSIAFGDTQYF.

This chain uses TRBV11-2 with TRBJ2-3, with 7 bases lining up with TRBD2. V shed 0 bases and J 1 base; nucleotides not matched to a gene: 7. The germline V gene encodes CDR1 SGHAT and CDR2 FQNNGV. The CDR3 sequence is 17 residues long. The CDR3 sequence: CASSLDFGTTGTDTQYF. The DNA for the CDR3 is TGTGCCAGCAGCTTAGATTTTGGGACTACCGGCACAGATACGCAGTATTTT.

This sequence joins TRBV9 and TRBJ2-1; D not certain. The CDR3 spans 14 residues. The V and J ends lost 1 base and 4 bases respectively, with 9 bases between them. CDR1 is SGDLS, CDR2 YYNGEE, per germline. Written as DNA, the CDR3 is TGTGCCAGCAGCGTATCTACGGGTTACAATGAGCAGTTCTTC. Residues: CASSVSTGYNEQFF.

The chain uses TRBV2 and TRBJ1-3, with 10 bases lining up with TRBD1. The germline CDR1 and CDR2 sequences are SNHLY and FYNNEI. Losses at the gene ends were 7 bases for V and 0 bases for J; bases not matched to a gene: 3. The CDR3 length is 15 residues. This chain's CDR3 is CASIRDRGSGNTIYF. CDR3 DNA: TGTGCCAGCATCCGGGACAGGGGCTCTGGAAACACCATATATTTT.

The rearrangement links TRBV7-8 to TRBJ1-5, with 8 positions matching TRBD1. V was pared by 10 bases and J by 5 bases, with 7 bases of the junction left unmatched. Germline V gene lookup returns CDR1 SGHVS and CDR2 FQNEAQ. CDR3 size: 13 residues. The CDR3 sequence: CATTGGMHQPQHF. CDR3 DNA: TGTGCCACCACAGGGGGGATGCATCAGCCCCAGCATTTT.

The CDR3 DNA sequence: TGCGCCAGCAGCGCGGGACAGAGCTCCTATAATTCACCCCTCCACTTT. The encoded protein is CASSAGQSSYNSPLHF. The chain couples TRBV5-1 to TRBJ1-6, with TRBD1 identical over 7 bases. CDR1 and CDR2 (germline): SGHRS, YFSETQ. Germline trimming cut 4 bases from V and 0 bases from J; bases unmatched to any gene: 4. The CDR3 length is 16 residues. Using reference TRBV5-1 and TRBJ1-6 for the parts outside the CDR3, the full variable domain is KAGVTQTPRYLIKTRGQQVTLSCSPISGHRSVSWYQQTPGQGLQFLFEYFSETQRNKGNFPGRFSGRQFSNSRSEMNVSTLELGDSALYLCASSAGQSSYNSPLHFGNGTRLTVT.

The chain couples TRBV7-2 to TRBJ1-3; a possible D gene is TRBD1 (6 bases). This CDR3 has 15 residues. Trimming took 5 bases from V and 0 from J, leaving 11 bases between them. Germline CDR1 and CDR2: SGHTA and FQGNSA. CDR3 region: CASSPFRGSGNTIYF. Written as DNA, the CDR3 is TGTGCCAGCAGCCCATTCAGGGGCTCTGGAAACACCATATATTTT.

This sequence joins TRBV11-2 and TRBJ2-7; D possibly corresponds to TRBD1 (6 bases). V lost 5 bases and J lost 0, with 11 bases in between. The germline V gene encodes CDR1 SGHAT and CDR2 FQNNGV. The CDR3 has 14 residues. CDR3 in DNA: TGTGCCAGCAGCCTCCGGGGACACTCCTACGAGCAGTACTTC. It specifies CASSLRGHSYEQYF.

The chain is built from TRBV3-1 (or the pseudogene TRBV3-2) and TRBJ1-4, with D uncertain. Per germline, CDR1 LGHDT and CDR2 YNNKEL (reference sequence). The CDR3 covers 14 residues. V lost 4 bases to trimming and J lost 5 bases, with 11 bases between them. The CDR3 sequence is CASSPSWRNEKLFF. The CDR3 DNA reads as TGTGCCAGCAGCCCCTCCTGGAGGAATGAAAAACTGTTTTTT.